A single sample gave rise to the 30 T cell receptor beta chains below, sequenced in a study of blood T cell repertoires in COVID-19 (dated by TCRdb to the early 2020s). The library relied on the immunoSEQ multiplex PCR assay. TCRdb's version of the immuneACCESS table is confined to in-frame rearrangements and falls short of the full clone set. An unresolved V gene accounts for under half of the shortfall where checked; the remainder is of unknown origin. For this sample the table gives over 150,000 clones, of which around 85% were detected only once. The top ten constitute 25% to 30% of the sample. The sample comprised peripheral blood. Receptors originate from a woman in her sixties with acute or convalescent COVID-19.

On this clone itself: Other DNA sequences of this sample code for an identical CDR3. The chain joins TRBV7-2 to TRBJ1-1, with 7 bases that match TRBD1. CDR3 length equals 13 residues. Germline CDR1 is SGHTA and CDR2 is FQGNSA. V lost 4 bases and J lost 4; bases outside the gene matches: 3. The CDR3 protein is CASSSTGSTEAFF. The CDR3 DNA follows: TGTGCCAGCAGCTCGACAGGGAGCACTGAAGCTTTCTTT.

The chain carries TRBV18 and TRBJ1-3; D possibly corresponds to TRBD1 (6 bases). The CDR3 loop spans 13 amino acids. Germline assignment: CDR1 KGHSH and CDR2 LQKENI. V lost 6 bases and J 0 bases, leaving 6 bases between the germline ends. CDR3 sequence reads: CASSDSSGNTIYF. CDR3 bases: TGTGCCAGCTCGGACAGCTCTGGAAACACCATATATTTT.

This clone was recorded a few times. The V call is TRBV28, the J call TRBJ2-5, with unresolved D. V was clipped by 6 bases and J by 2 bases, with 7 bases between them. The germline V gene has CDR1 MDHEN and CDR2 SYDVKM. The CDR3 spans 12 residues. CDR3 loop: CASSLQQETQYF. CDR3 in DNA: TGTGCCAGCAGCTTACAACAAGAGACCCAGTACTTC.

The table lists this clone with many counts. For the CDR3, the DNA is TGTGCCAGCAGTTACAGGAGGGGCCAAAGATCACCCCTCCACTTT. This encodes CASSYRRGQRSPLHF. The chain joins TRBV6-5 to TRBJ1-6; D perhaps matches TRBD1 (5 bases). V dropped 2 bases and J dropped 10 bases, with 15 bases sitting between them. CDR3 size: 15 residues. The V gene's germline CDR1 is MNHEY and CDR2 SVGAGI.

This clone occurred once. The gene calls are TRBV27 and TRBJ1-1; D possibly corresponds to TRBD1 (6 bases). The CDR3 totals 13 residues. In germline, CDR1 is MNHEY, CDR2 SMNVEV (reference sequence). Deletions cut 4 bases from V and 10 bases from J, with 16 bases between. This chain's CDR3 is CASSSRQGLGAFF. In nucleotides, the CDR3 is TGTGCCAGCAGTTCACGGCAGGGGCTTGGAGCTTTCTTT.

This sequence joins TRBV5-1 and TRBJ2-2; perhaps TRBD2 as D (5 bases). Germline V gives CDR1 SGHRS, CDR2 YFSETQ. The CDR3 is made up of 15 amino acids. Trimming pared 2 bases from V and 0 bases from J, leaving 8 bases between. The CDR3 protein is CASSFEGSNTGELFF. The DNA for the CDR3 is TGCGCCAGCAGCTTTGAGGGTTCGAACACCGGGGAGCTGTTTTTT.

The gene calls are TRBV28 and TRBJ1-1; 8 bases map to TRBD1. Germline lookup yields CDR1 MDHEN and CDR2 SYDVKM. This CDR3 is 16 amino acids long. V shed 1 base, J shed 5 bases, and the junction held 9 bases outside the gene matches. CDR3 in amino acids: CASSLSPLGQGTEAFF. In DNA form, the CDR3 reads TGTGCCAGCAGTTTATCGCCCCTTGGACAGGGTACTGAAGCTTTCTTT.

The chain employs TRBV12-3 or TRBV12-4 and TRBJ2-7; D possibly corresponds to TRBD2 (7 bases). The CDR3 totals 12 residues. With 5 bases removed from V and 7 bases from J, the gap between germline ends came to 12 bases. CDR3 region: CASSPGGAEQYF. Written as DNA, the CDR3 is TGTGCCAGCAGTCCGGGGGGCGCGGAGCAGTACTTC.

V is TRBV7-9 and J is TRBJ1-5; D might be TRBD1 (6 bases). Trimming took off 2 bases at V and 4 bases at J, with 9 bases between the two ends. CDR3 length: 14 amino acids. CDR1 SEHNR and CDR2 FQNEAQ come from the germline V gene (reference sequence). CDR3 sequence (DNA): TGTGCCAGCAGCTTACCAGGGGTGAATCAGCCCCAGCATTTT. Translating it yields CASSLPGVNQPQHF. The full variable domain, in which reference TRBV7-9 and TRBJ1-5 provide the parts outside the CDR3, is DTGVSQNPRHKITKRGQNVTFRCDPISEHNRLYWYRQTLGQGPEFLTYFQNEAQLEKSRLLSDRFSAERPKGSFSTLEIQRTEQGDSAMYLCASSLPGVNQPQHFGDGTRLSIL.

The rearrangement uses TRBV24-1 and TRBJ2-1; D is ambiguous. In germline, CDR1 is KGHDR, CDR2 SFDVKD. With 3 bases removed from V and 0 bases from J, the gap between germline ends came to 8 bases. The length of the CDR3 is 15 residues. The CDR3 loop is CATSDLSDSYNEQFF. In DNA, the CDR3 is TGTGCCACCAGTGATCTCAGTGACTCCTACAATGAGCAGTTCTTC.

The chain uses TRBV15 and TRBJ2-3; D is ambiguous. V lost 3 bases and J 0 bases, leaving 13 bases between the germline ends. This CDR3 has 16 amino acids. Germline loops: CDR1 LNHNV, CDR2 YYDKDF (reference sequence). CDR3 sequence reads: CATSSVLSSSTDTQYF. Written as DNA, the CDR3 is TGTGCCACCAGCAGCGTTCTATCCTCTAGCACAGATACGCAGTATTTT.

The chain links TRBV7-9 to TRBJ1-6; 9 bases match TRBD1. With 4 bases clipped from V and 10 bases from J, the junction kept 5 bases outside the gene matches. CDR1 and CDR2 from the germline V gene are SEHNR and FQNEAQ (reference sequence). The CDR3 length is 14 residues. The chain's CDR3 is CASSSDRGGSPLHF. The CDR3, as DNA: TGTGCCAGCAGCTCGGACAGGGGCGGCTCACCCCTCCACTTT.

The rearrangement uses TRBV7-2 and TRBJ1-1; D ambiguous. V lost 7 bases to trimming and J lost 1 base, with 13 bases between them. This CDR3 comprises 14 residues. The germline V gene encodes CDR1 SGHTA and CDR2 FQGNSA. The CDR3 protein is CASTGGPSNTEAFF. The DNA of the CDR3 is TGTGCCAGCACCGGCGGGCCCTCGAACACTGAAGCTTTCTTT.

This clone has only one observation. J is TRBJ1-2 and V is TRBV15; TRBD1 might be the D (6 bases). CDR3 size: 14 residues. Between the trimmed V and J ends, which lost 5 bases and 2 bases, there was a span of 12 bases. The germline V gene has CDR1 LNHNV and CDR2 YYDKDF (reference sequence). CDR3 DNA: TGTGCCACCAGCCTCCCAGGGGTCAACTATGGCTACACCTTC. Protein product: CATSLPGVNYGYTF.

The gene calls are TRBV21-1 and TRBJ1-4; TRBD1, the D gene given by the table, was not confirmed from the DNA. TRBV21-1 counts as a pseudogene. The length of the CDR3 is 14 residues. CDR3 in DNA: TGTGCCAGCGGCCCGACAGGGGGGAATGAAAAACTGTTTTTT. Amino acid sequence: CASGPTGGNEKLFF.

The gene calls are TRBV9 and TRBJ2-7; D is uncertain. Germline V gene sequence: CDR1 SGDLS, CDR2 YYNGEE. Trimming pared 0 bases from V and 6 bases from J, leaving 16 bases between. The CDR3 spans 15 residues. The CDR3 nucleotides are TGTGCCAGCAGCGTAGATCAAGGAAAGACTTTCGAGCAGTACTTC. Translation gives CASSVDQGKTFEQYF.

This clone was recorded a few times. The chain's CDR3 is CASSLSSQPQHF. Here the CDR3 DNA reads TGTGCCAGCAGTTTATCGTCCCAGCCCCAGCATTTT. The chain employs TRBV28 and TRBJ1-5; D is unresolved. Trimming left V 1 base short and J 7 bases short, with 5 bases between. CDR1 is MDHEN, CDR2 SYDVKM, per germline. The CDR3 is 12 residues long.

CDR3 in amino acids: CASMLLDTIYF. In DNA form, the CDR3 reads TGTGCCAGCATGTTACTTGACACCATATATTTT. The chain is built from TRBV6-5 and TRBJ1-3; D remains ambiguous. CDR3 length equals 11 residues. V dropped 7 bases and J dropped 8 bases, with 9 bases sitting between them. Germline CDR1 reads MNHEY; CDR2 reads SVGAGI.

The chain employs TRBV19 and TRBJ1-4; D may be TRBD1 (5 bases). There are 15 residues in the CDR3. V lost 6 bases and J 2 bases, leaving 13 bases between the germline ends. Germline lookup yields CDR1 LNHDA and CDR2 SQIVND (reference sequence). In nucleotides, the CDR3 is TGTGCCAGTAGAAGCAGGGCTTTCACTAATGAAAAACTGTTTTTT. Residues: CASRSRAFTNEKLFF.

A single count supports this clone. This chain joins TRBV5-1 and TRBJ1-2; 9 nucleotides match TRBD1. The V gene's germline CDR1 is SGHRS and CDR2 YFSETQ. This CDR3 region has 14 residues. The ends lost 5 bases at V and 8 bases at J; junction bases unmatched: 10. In nucleotides, the CDR3 is TGCGCCAGCAGACCTCAACAGGGGGCTGGCGGCTACACCTTC. It translates to CASRPQQGAGGYTF.

Worth noting for this clone: The same CDR3 also results from other DNA sequences found in this sample. The chain recombines TRBV5-1 with TRBJ2-3; 10 bases agree with TRBD1. V trimming: 4 bases; J trimming: 8 bases; junction bases outside the gene matches: 19. The CDR3 is 18 amino acids. Germline CDR1 reads SGHRS; CDR2 reads YFSETQ. The chain's CDR3 is CASSPRPGDRGPGVTQYF. In DNA form, the CDR3 reads TGCGCCAGCAGCCCAAGGCCTGGAGACAGGGGGCCGGGGGTTACGCAGTATTTT. Full variable domain (remainder filled in from reference TRBV5-1 and TRBJ2-3): KAGVTQTPRYLIKTRGQQVTLSCSPISGHRSVSWYQQTPGQGLQFLFEYFSETQRNKGNFPGRFSGRQFSNSRSEMNVSTLELGDSALYLCASSPRPGDRGPGVTQYFGPGTRLTVL.

The chain carries TRBV30 and TRBJ1-5; possible D gene TRBD1, 6 bases. V lost 0 bases, J lost 3 bases, and 12 bases lay in between. Germline assignment: CDR1 GTSNPN and CDR2 SVGIG (reference sequence). The CDR3 length is 15 residues. The CDR3 is CAWSVQQGNNQPQHF. DNA of the CDR3: TGTGCCTGGAGTGTACAACAGGGAAACAATCAGCCCCAGCATTTT. Complete variable domain (other parts from reference TRBV30 and TRBJ1-5): SQTIHQWPATLVQPVGSPLSLECTVEGTSNPNLYWYRQAAGRGLQLLFYSVGIGQISSEVPQNLSASRPQDRQFILSSKKLLLSDSGFYLCAWSVQQGNNQPQHFGDGTRLSIL.

The chain carries TRBV10-3 and TRBJ1-1, with D perhaps matching TRBD1 (6 bases). The CDR3 is 13 amino acids. Trimming removed 5 bases from V and 1 base from J, with 8 bases in between. Germline CDR1 and CDR2: ENHRY and SYGVKD. CDR3 residues: CAISMTGNTEAFF. For the CDR3, the DNA is TGTGCCATCAGTATGACAGGGAACACTGAAGCTTTCTTT.

The chain employs TRBV28 and TRBJ1-1; 11 nucleotides match TRBD1. J gave up 3 bases and V 2 bases, and 2 bases lay outside the gene matches. This CDR3 comprises 15 residues. Germline CDR1 MDHEN, CDR2 SYDVKM. DNA of the CDR3: TGTGCCAGCAGTTTACCGGGACAGGGGGACACTGAAGCTTTCTTT. Encoded protein: CASSLPGQGDTEAFF. The full variable domain, its missing parts supplied by reference TRBV28 and TRBJ1-1, is DVKVTQSSRYLVKRTGEKVFLECVQDMDHENMFWYRQDPGLGLRLIYFSYDVKMKEKGDIPEGYSVSREKKERFSLILESASTNQTSMYLCASSLPGQGDTEAFFGQGTRLTVV.

V gene TRBV27 combines with J gene TRBJ2-6, with D tentatively TRBD1 (6 bases). The V end lost 5 bases, the J end lost 0 bases, and 11 bases lay between the germline ends. CDR1 and CDR2 (germline): MNHEY, SMNVEV (reference sequence). The CDR3 spans 16 residues. Here the CDR3 reads CASSPQQGSGANVLTF. The CDR3 DNA reads TGTGCCAGCAGTCCGCAACAGGGCTCTGGGGCCAACGTCCTGACTTTC.

The chain is built from TRBV7-9 and TRBJ2-3, with D perhaps matching TRBD2 (5 bases). V gave up 6 bases and J gave up 4 bases, with 8 bases separating them. The CDR3 spans 12 residues. Germline V gene data show CDR1 as SEHNR and CDR2 as FQNEAQ (reference sequence). CDR3 loop: CASRGSADTQYF. The CDR3 nucleotides read TGTGCCAGCAGGGGGAGTGCAGATACGCAGTATTTT. The full variable domain, in which reference TRBV7-9 and TRBJ2-3 provide the parts outside the CDR3, is DTGVSQNPRHKITKRGQNVTFRCDPISEHNRLYWYRQTLGQGPEFLTYFQNEAQLEKSRLLSDRFSAERPKGSFSTLEIQRTEQGDSAMYLCASRGSADTQYFGPGTRLTVL.

V and J are TRBV7-2 and TRBJ1-2, with D hard to call. This CDR3 has 15 residues. With 5 bases removed from V and 8 bases from J, the gap between germline ends came to 21 bases. Germline V lookup: CDR1 SGHTA, CDR2 FQGNSA. The CDR3 is CASSPIFGRGPGYTF. The CDR3 nucleotides read TGTGCCAGCAGCCCGATCTTCGGACGGGGTCCGGGCTACACCTTC.

The chain links TRBV10-3 to TRBJ1-1, with TRBD1 as a possible D gene (5 bases). Germline V gives CDR1 ENHRY, CDR2 SYGVKD. This CDR3 has 15 residues. V was clipped by 3 bases and J by 4 bases, with 15 bases between them. CDR3 nucleotide sequence: TGTGCCATCAGTGACGGACGGTCAGGGCCCACTGAAGCTTTCTTT. Amino acids: CAISDGRSGPTEAFF.

The chain recombines TRBV11-2 with TRBJ2-5; a possible D gene is TRBD1 (5 bases). Trimming cost V 1 base and J 4 bases, with 10 bases left between them. CDR3 size: 14 residues. CDR1 and CDR2 from the germline V gene are SGHAT and FQNNGV. The CDR3 DNA reads as TGTGCCAGCAGCTTAGCAGGGCTGCGAGAGACCCAGTACTTC. It translates to CASSLAGLRETQYF. The full variable domain, completed using reference TRBV11-2 and TRBJ2-5, is EAGVAQSPRYKIIEKRQSVAFWCNPISGHATLYWYQQILGQGPKLLIQFQNNGVVDDSQLPKDRFSAERLKGVDSTLKIQPAKLEDSAVYLCASSLAGLRETQYFGPGTRLLVL.

V and J are TRBV15 and TRBJ1-1, with D unresolved. Between the trimmed V and J ends, which lost 4 bases and 4 bases, there was a span of 13 bases. This CDR3 spans 14 amino acids. CDR1 and CDR2 (germline): LNHNV, YYDKDF (reference sequence). The CDR3: CATSNRMEGTEAFF. CDR3 in DNA: TGTGCCACCAGCAATCGGATGGAGGGCACTGAAGCTTTCTTT.